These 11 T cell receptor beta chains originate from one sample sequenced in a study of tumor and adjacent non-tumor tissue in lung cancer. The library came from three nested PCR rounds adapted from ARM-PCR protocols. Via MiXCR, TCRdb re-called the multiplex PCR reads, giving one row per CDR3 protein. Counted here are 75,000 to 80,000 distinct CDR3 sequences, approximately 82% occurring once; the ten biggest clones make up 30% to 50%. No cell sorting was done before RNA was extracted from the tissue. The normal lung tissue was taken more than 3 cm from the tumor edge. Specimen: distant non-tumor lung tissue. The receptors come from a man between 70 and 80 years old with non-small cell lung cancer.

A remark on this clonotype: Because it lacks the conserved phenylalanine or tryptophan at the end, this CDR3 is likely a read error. Written as DNA, the CDR3 is TGTACCAGCAGCCCCTCCGGGGGCGGAAACTATGAGCAGTTCTTA. Amino acids: CTSSPSGGGNYEQFL. The chain uses TRBV7-9 and TRBJ2-1; D may correspond to TRBD1 or TRBD2 (6 bases each). In germline, CDR1 is SEHNR, CDR2 FQNEAQ (reference sequence). The CDR3 spans 15 residues.

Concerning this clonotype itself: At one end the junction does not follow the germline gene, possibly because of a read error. The CDR3 loop is CTSMNISGRPHIQYF. CDR3 DNA sequence: TGTACCAGCATGAATATAAGCGGGAGACCACACATTCAGTACTTC. This chain joins TRBV2 and TRBJ2-4; 8 bases match TRBD2. Per germline, CDR1 SNHLY and CDR2 FYNNEI. The CDR3 runs to 15 residues.

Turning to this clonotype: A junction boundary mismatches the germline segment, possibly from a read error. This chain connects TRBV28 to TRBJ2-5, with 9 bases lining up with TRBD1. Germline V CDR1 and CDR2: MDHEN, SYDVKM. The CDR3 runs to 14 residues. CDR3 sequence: CVSRSPGQGESQYF. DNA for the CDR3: TGTGTCAGCCGCAGCCCGGGACAGGGAGAGTCCCAGTACTTC.

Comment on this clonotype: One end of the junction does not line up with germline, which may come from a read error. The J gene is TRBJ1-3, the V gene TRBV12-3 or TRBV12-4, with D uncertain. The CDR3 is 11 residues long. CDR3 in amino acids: CTSKWRNTIYF. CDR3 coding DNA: TGTACCAGCAAATGGCGGAACACCATATATTTT.

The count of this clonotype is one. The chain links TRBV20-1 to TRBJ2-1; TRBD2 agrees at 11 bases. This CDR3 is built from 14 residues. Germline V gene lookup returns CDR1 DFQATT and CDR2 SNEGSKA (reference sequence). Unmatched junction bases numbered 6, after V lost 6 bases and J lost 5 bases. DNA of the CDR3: TGCAGTGCCAAGACTAGCGGGGCCAACAATGAGCAGTTCTTC. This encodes CSAKTSGANNEQFF.

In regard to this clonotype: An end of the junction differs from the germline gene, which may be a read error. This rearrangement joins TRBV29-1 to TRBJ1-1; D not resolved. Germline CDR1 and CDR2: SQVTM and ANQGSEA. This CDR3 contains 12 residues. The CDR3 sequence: CSTATWNTVAFF. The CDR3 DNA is TGCAGCACCGCGACTTGGAACACTGTAGCTTTCTTT.

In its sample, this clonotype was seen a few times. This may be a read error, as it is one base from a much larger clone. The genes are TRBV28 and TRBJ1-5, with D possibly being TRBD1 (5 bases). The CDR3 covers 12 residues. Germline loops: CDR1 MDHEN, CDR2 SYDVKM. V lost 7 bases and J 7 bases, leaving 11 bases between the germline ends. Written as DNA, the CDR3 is TGTGCCAGCACCACGCAGGGCCAGCCCCAGCATTTT. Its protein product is CASTTQGQPQHF.

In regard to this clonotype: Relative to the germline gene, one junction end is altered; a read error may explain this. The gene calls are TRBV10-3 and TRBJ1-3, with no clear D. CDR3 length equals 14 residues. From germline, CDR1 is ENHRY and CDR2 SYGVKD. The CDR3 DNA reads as TGTGCCATAAGTGGTTCAGTCTCTGGAAAAAAAATATATTTT. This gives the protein CAISGSVSGKKIYF.

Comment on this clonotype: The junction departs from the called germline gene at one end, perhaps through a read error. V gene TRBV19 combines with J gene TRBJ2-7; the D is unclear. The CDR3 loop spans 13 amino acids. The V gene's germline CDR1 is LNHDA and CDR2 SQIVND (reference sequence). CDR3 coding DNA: TGTGCCAGTAGTATCGCGTTCGGTGACAAGCAATACTTC. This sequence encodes CASSIAFGDKQYF.

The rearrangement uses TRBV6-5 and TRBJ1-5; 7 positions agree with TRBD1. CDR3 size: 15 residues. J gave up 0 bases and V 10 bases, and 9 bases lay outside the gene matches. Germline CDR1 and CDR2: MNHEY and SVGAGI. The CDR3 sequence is CAMSYRGGSNQPQHF. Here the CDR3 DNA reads TGTGCCATGAGTTACAGGGGCGGTAGCAATCAGCCCCAGCATTTT.

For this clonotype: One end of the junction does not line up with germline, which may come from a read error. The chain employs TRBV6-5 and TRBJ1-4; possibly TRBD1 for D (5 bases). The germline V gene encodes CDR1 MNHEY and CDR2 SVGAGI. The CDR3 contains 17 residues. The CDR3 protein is CASSLLGRGRLNDKLFF. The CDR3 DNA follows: TGTGCCAGCAGCCTACTCGGGAGGGGACGGCTCAATGATAAACTGTTTTTT.